Listed below are T cell receptor beta chains from one sample, sequenced in a study of identical twins. One entry per CDR3 protein, called by TCRdb with MiXCR from the 5' RACE reads. The sample carries 650,000 to 750,000 distinct CDR3 sequences, over 20% recorded once. In addition, the sample was reused for a study of T cells expressing NK-cell markers.

The sequencing sample was made of PBMCs. Source of these receptors: a woman younger than 35 in good health. CDR3s include the opening cysteine and the closing phenylalanine or tryptophan. Each record gives: CDR3 length, D gene, J gene, V gene, clone size, CDR3 DNA, CDR3 protein. A D gene is named only where the DNA matches it firmly. Size values are once, few and many counts, or a class for expanded clones, and some rows have none.

CDR3 length: 14
D gene: .
J gene: TRBJ2-3
V gene: TRBV9
clone size: .
CDR3 DNA: TGTGCCAGCAGCGACCCCAGGGGCACAGATACGCAGTATTTT
CDR3 protein: CASSDPRGTDTQYF

CDR3 length: 15
D gene: .
J gene: TRBJ2-3
V gene: TRBV6-2/TRBV6-3
clone size: .
CDR3 DNA: TGTGCCAGCAGACAACGGACTGCTGTGAGAGATACGCAGTATTTT
CDR3 protein: CASRQRTAVRDTQYF

CDR3 length: 14
D gene: TRBD1
J gene: TRBJ2-1
V gene: TRBV5-1
clone size: few
CDR3 DNA: TGCGCCAGCAGCTCCGGACAGGGCGGGGATGAGCAGTTCTTC
CDR3 protein: CASSSGQGGDEQFF

CDR3 length: 12
D gene: .
J gene: TRBJ2-4
V gene: TRBV12-3/TRBV12-4
clone size: few
CDR3 DNA: TGTGCCAGCAGTCGCCGCGTTAACATTCAGTACTTC
CDR3 protein: CASSRRVNIQYF

CDR3 length: 15
D gene: TRBD2
J gene: TRBJ2-1
V gene: TRBV6-5
clone size: few
CDR3 DNA: TGTGCCAGCAGTTCACAGGGACTAGCCTACAATGAGCAGTTCTTC
CDR3 protein: CASSSQGLAYNEQFF

CDR3 length: 12
D gene: .
J gene: TRBJ1-6
V gene: TRBV7-9
clone size: few
CDR3 DNA: TGTGCCAGCAATCCCCCCGGACAATCCCTCCACTTT
CDR3 protein: CASNPPGQSLHF

CDR3 length: 17
D gene: .
J gene: TRBJ1-5
V gene: TRBV3-1
clone size: .
CDR3 DNA: TGTGCCAGCAGCCATCCACTAACCCCCAGGGTTGACCAGCCCCAGCATTTT
CDR3 protein: CASSHPLTPRVDQPQHF

CDR3 length: 9
D gene: .
J gene: TRBJ2-7
V gene: TRBV12-3/TRBV12-4
clone size: .
CDR3 DNA: TGTGCCGGGGGACCTACCTTGGAATTC
CDR3 protein: CAGGPTLEF

CDR3 length: 13
D gene: .
J gene: TRBJ1-2
V gene: TRBV14
clone size: once
CDR3 DNA: TGTGCCAGCAGCCAAGAAAGCGTGCGGGTCCACACCTTC
CDR3 protein: CASSQESVRVHTF

CDR3 length: 15
D gene: .
J gene: TRBJ2-7
V gene: TRBV27
clone size: once
CDR3 DNA: TGTGCCAGCAGTTTAAGAGCTCACGGCTCCTACGAGCAGTACTTC
CDR3 protein: CASSLRAHGSYEQYF

CDR3 length: 11
D gene: .
J gene: TRBJ2-7
V gene: TRBV12-3/TRBV12-4
clone size: few
CDR3 DNA: TGTGCCACTTCGTTGTCTGGCGAGCAGTACTTC
CDR3 protein: CATSLSGEQYF

CDR3 length: 18
D gene: TRBD2
J gene: TRBJ2-5
V gene: TRBV4-3
clone size: .
CDR3 DNA: TGCGCCAGCAGCCAAGGTCTCGCTAGCGGGAGTTCGGGAGAGACCCAGTACTTC
CDR3 protein: CASSQGLASGSSGETQYF

CDR3 length: 13
D gene: .
J gene: TRBJ1-1
V gene: TRBV20-1
clone size: .
CDR3 DNA: TGCAGTGCTAGTGGGGGGTGGAACACTGAAGCTTTCTTT
CDR3 protein: CSASGGWNTEAFF

CDR3 length: 14
D gene: TRBD1
J gene: TRBJ1-5
V gene: TRBV10-3
clone size: few
CDR3 DNA: TGTGCCACCAAAAGACAGGGGGCGTTTCAGCCCCAGCATTTT
CDR3 protein: CATKRQGAFQPQHF

CDR3 length: 15
D gene: TRBD2
J gene: TRBJ2-7
V gene: TRBV6-2/TRBV6-3
clone size: few
CDR3 DNA: TGTGCCAGCAGTTACTCGAGGCTAGCGGGAACCGAGCAGTACTTC
CDR3 protein: CASSYSRLAGTEQYF

CDR3 length: 13
D gene: .
J gene: TRBJ2-1
V gene: TRBV20-1
clone size: few
CDR3 DNA: TGCAGTGCACCGCGTACTAGTTCCAATGAGCAGTTCTTC
CDR3 protein: CSAPRTSSNEQFF

CDR3 length: 15
D gene: .
J gene: TRBJ1-2
V gene: TRBV20-1
clone size: .
CDR3 DNA: TGCAGTGCTAGACCCGGACCTCAAGGGGGGGATGGCTACACCTTC
CDR3 protein: CSARPGPQGGDGYTF

CDR3 length: 11
D gene: .
J gene: TRBJ2-1
V gene: TRBV2
clone size: .
CDR3 DNA: TGTGCCACCACGTACGCGGGAGAGCAGTTCTTC
CDR3 protein: CATTYAGEQFF

CDR3 length: 19
D gene: .
J gene: TRBJ2-1
V gene: TRBV7-6
clone size: .
CDR3 DNA: TGTGCCAGCAGCTCTTCCCGGGGTCCGTCGCAGAGCTCCTACAATGAGCAGTTCTTC
CDR3 protein: CASSSSRGPSQSSYNEQFF

CDR3 length: 12
D gene: .
J gene: TRBJ1-1
V gene: TRBV12-3/TRBV12-4
clone size: few
CDR3 DNA: TGTGCCAGTGTTTGGGGGGGCACTGAAGCTTTCTTT
CDR3 protein: CASVWGGTEAFF

CDR3 length: 12
D gene: TRBD2
J gene: TRBJ2-1
V gene: TRBV12-3/TRBV12-4
clone size: many
CDR3 DNA: TGTGCCAGCAGTTCGAGGGACTACAGTAAGTTCTTC
CDR3 protein: CASSSRDYSKFF

CDR3 length: 12
D gene: TRBD1
J gene: TRBJ1-1
V gene: TRBV20-1
clone size: many
CDR3 DNA: TGCAGTGCTCGGACAGGGGGCACTGAAGCTTTCTTT
CDR3 protein: CSARTGGTEAFF

CDR3 length: 15
D gene: .
J gene: TRBJ2-2
V gene: TRBV15
clone size: .
CDR3 DNA: TGTGCCACCAGCAGAGATCGGGATGGCACCGGGGAGCTGTTTTTT
CDR3 protein: CATSRDRDGTGELFF

CDR3 length: 15
D gene: TRBD1
J gene: TRBJ2-7
V gene: TRBV3-1
clone size: .
CDR3 DNA: TGTGCCAGCAGCCAAGGCGGGACAGGGCCCAGCGAGCAGTACTTC
CDR3 protein: CASSQGGTGPSEQYF

CDR3 length: 12
D gene: .
J gene: TRBJ1-1
V gene: TRBV6-5
clone size: many
CDR3 DNA: TGTGCCAGCAGTCGCCCCCAGCGGGTCGCTTTCTTT
CDR3 protein: CASSRPQRVAFF

CDR3 length: 16
D gene: .
J gene: TRBJ1-5
V gene: TRBV27
clone size: .
CDR3 DNA: TGTGCCAGCAGTTCCTTGGACGGCTATAGCAATCAGCCCCAGCATTTT
CDR3 protein: CASSSLDGYSNQPQHF

CDR3 length: 15
D gene: .
J gene: TRBJ1-6
V gene: TRBV7-2
clone size: .
CDR3 DNA: TGTGCCAGCAGCTTCCCTAGGGAGGGAGATTCACCCCTCCACTTT
CDR3 protein: CASSFPREGDSPLHF

CDR3 length: 13
D gene: TRBD2
J gene: TRBJ2-1
V gene: TRBV6-2/TRBV6-3
clone size: .
CDR3 DNA: TGTGCCAGTCTAGCGGGAGAATGGAATGAGCAGTTCTTC
CDR3 protein: CASLAGEWNEQFF

CDR3 length: 14
D gene: TRBD2
J gene: TRBJ2-1
V gene: TRBV30
clone size: .
CDR3 DNA: TGTGCCTGGAGTGGACTAGCGGGAGGGACCGGGCAGTTCTTC
CDR3 protein: CAWSGLAGGTGQFF

CDR3 length: 14
D gene: .
J gene: TRBJ1-1
V gene: TRBV9
clone size: .
CDR3 DNA: TGTGCCAGCAGCGTTGACGGCTACTCCACTGAAGCTTTCTTT
CDR3 protein: CASSVDGYSTEAFF

CDR3 length: 13
D gene: .
J gene: TRBJ1-1
V gene: TRBV20-1
clone size: many
CDR3 DNA: TGCAGTGCTCCGCGACAGCGGAACACTGAAGCTTTCTTT
CDR3 protein: CSAPRQRNTEAFF

CDR3 length: 14
D gene: TRBD1
J gene: TRBJ2-5
V gene: TRBV5-1
clone size: .
CDR3 DNA: TGCGCCAGCAGCAAGGGACAGGACCGAGAGACCCAGTACTTC
CDR3 protein: CASSKGQDRETQYF

CDR3 length: 14
D gene: .
J gene: TRBJ2-7
V gene: TRBV7-9
clone size: .
CDR3 DNA: TGTGCCAGCAGCCCGTACCGGGACCGAGGGGAGCAGTACTTC
CDR3 protein: CASSPYRDRGEQYF

CDR3 length: 12
D gene: TRBD2
J gene: TRBJ2-7
V gene: TRBV12-3/TRBV12-4
clone size: .
CDR3 DNA: TGTGCCAGCGCGGGGGGGACCTACGAGCAGTACTTC
CDR3 protein: CASAGGTYEQYF

CDR3 length: 13
D gene: TRBD2
J gene: TRBJ2-5
V gene: TRBV20-1
clone size: .
CDR3 DNA: TGCAGTGGACTAGCTCTCCACCAAGAGACCCAGTACTTC
CDR3 protein: CSGLALHQETQYF

CDR3 length: 16
D gene: TRBD2
J gene: TRBJ2-1
V gene: TRBV7-9
clone size: .
CDR3 DNA: TGTGCCAGCAGCTTGGGAGCGGGGCGCTCCTACAATGAGCAGTTCTTC
CDR3 protein: CASSLGAGRSYNEQFF

CDR3 length: 13
D gene: .
J gene: TRBJ2-3
V gene: TRBV9
clone size: few
CDR3 DNA: TGTGCCAGCAGCGCCCATCAAAGCGATACGCAGTATTTT
CDR3 protein: CASSAHQSDTQYF

CDR3 length: 14
D gene: TRBD2
J gene: TRBJ2-7
V gene: TRBV7-8
clone size: .
CDR3 DNA: TGTGCCAGCAGCCACGGTGCGGGAGGTGAAGAGCAGTACTTC
CDR3 protein: CASSHGAGGEEQYF

CDR3 length: 12
D gene: .
J gene: TRBJ2-6
V gene: TRBV3-1
clone size: .
CDR3 DNA: TGTGCCAGCAGTCGTACGGCCAACGTCCTGACTTTC
CDR3 protein: CASSRTANVLTF

CDR3 length: 15
D gene: .
J gene: TRBJ1-2
V gene: TRBV12-3/TRBV12-4
clone size: .
CDR3 DNA: TGTGCCAGCAGTTTTGGACAGACCACTAACTATGGCTACACCTTC
CDR3 protein: CASSFGQTTNYGYTF

CDR3 length: 14
D gene: .
J gene: TRBJ1-1
V gene: TRBV10-3
clone size: few
CDR3 DNA: TGTGCCATCAGTGTGGGGGGGCGAGACACTGAAGCTTTCTTT
CDR3 protein: CAISVGGRDTEAFF

CDR3 length: 11
D gene: .
J gene: TRBJ2-5
V gene: TRBV7-9
clone size: .
CDR3 DNA: TGTGCCAGCACCCGGCAGGAGACCCAGTACTTC
CDR3 protein: CASTRQETQYF

CDR3 length: 13
D gene: .
J gene: TRBJ1-1
V gene: TRBV29-1
clone size: once
CDR3 DNA: TGCAGCGCCGGATGGGGGGGGGACACTGAAGCTTTCTTT
CDR3 protein: CSAGWGGDTEAFF

CDR3 length: 12
D gene: TRBD1
J gene: TRBJ2-7
V gene: TRBV30
clone size: .
CDR3 DNA: TGTGCCTGGAGTGGGACAGGTTACGAGCAGTACTTC
CDR3 protein: CAWSGTGYEQYF

CDR3 length: 13
D gene: .
J gene: TRBJ1-1
V gene: TRBV6-5
clone size: .
CDR3 DNA: TGTGCCAGCGGGTACCCGACGGGTACTGAAGCTTTCTTT
CDR3 protein: CASGYPTGTEAFF

CDR3 length: 14
D gene: .
J gene: TRBJ2-1
V gene: TRBV12-3/TRBV12-4
clone size: few
CDR3 DNA: TGTGCCAGCAGTTTGGCGGTGGAGGGCAATGAGCAGTTCTTC
CDR3 protein: CASSLAVEGNEQFF

CDR3 length: 15
D gene: TRBD1
J gene: TRBJ2-5
V gene: TRBV10-3
clone size: .
CDR3 DNA: TGTGCCATCAGCAGCCGGGACAGGGACCAAGAGACCCAGTACTTC
CDR3 protein: CAISSRDRDQETQYF

CDR3 length: 14
D gene: .
J gene: TRBJ2-3
V gene: TRBV6-2/TRBV6-3
clone size: few
CDR3 DNA: TGTGCCAGCAGTTACGGCAGGGACACAGATACGCAGTATTTT
CDR3 protein: CASSYGRDTDTQYF

CDR3 length: 15
D gene: .
J gene: TRBJ2-7
V gene: TRBV7-2
clone size: many
CDR3 DNA: TGTGCCAGCAGCCCCCCGAGTGGGAGTTGGGGTGAGCAGTACTTC
CDR3 protein: CASSPPSGSWGEQYF